One and the same sample provided the 25 T cell receptor beta chains below, sequenced in a study of blood T cell repertoires in COVID-19. Libraries were prepared by immunoSEQ multiplex PCR; TCRdb keeps only in-frame clonotypes and omits some of them. The table records approximately 240,000 clones, roughly 90% of them present only once. Material for sequencing was peripheral blood. These receptors were taken from a middle-aged woman who had recovered from COVID-19.

V usage is TRBV25-1 and J usage is TRBJ1-3, with no clear D. The CDR3 extends over 15 amino acids. V dropped 1 base and J dropped 0 bases, with 7 bases sitting between them. Germline loops: CDR1 MGHDK, CDR2 SYGVNS. CDR3 sequence (DNA): TGTGCCAGCAGTGAATCAGGTGCCTCTGGAAACACCATATATTTT. As protein: CASSESGASGNTIYF.

The genes are TRBV6-1 and TRBJ1-6; D gene uncertain. CDR1 and CDR2 (germline): MNHNS, SASEGT. The CDR3 consists of 15 residues. The ends were cut back, 5 bases at V and 1 base at J, with 9 bases in the middle. For the CDR3, the DNA is TGTGCCAGCAGTAAGTGGGAGTCCTATAATTCACCCCTCCACTTT. Protein product: CASSKWESYNSPLHF.

The V call is TRBV3-1 (or the pseudogene TRBV3-2), the J call TRBJ2-7, with 12 bases that match TRBD2. Germline V gene data show CDR1 as LGHDT and CDR2 as YNNKEL (reference sequence). CDR3 size: 15 residues. J gave up 7 bases and V 6 bases, and 10 bases lay outside the gene matches. The CDR3 is CASSRSSGRAGEQYF. The CDR3, as DNA: TGTGCCAGCAGTCGATCTAGCGGGAGGGCCGGGGAGCAGTACTTC.

This chain joins TRBV5-1 and TRBJ1-4; a weak D match, TRBD1 (6 bases). Germline V gene lookup returns CDR1 SGHRS and CDR2 YFSETQ. This CDR3 is built from 14 residues. Trimming removed 0 bases at V and 8 bases at J, with 11 bases between. The CDR3 protein is CASSLEGVGEKLFF. DNA for the CDR3: TGCGCCAGCAGCTTGGAGGGGGTAGGGGAAAAACTGTTTTTT.

This rearrangement joins TRBV5-6 to TRBJ2-5, with a tentative D call TRBD1 (5 bases). The CDR3 is made up of 14 amino acids. Germline CDR1 reads SGHDT; CDR2 reads YYEEEE. V was cut by 2 bases and J by 4 bases, with 12 bases left in between. The CDR3 region has the DNA TGTGCCAGCAGCTTTGGGTTCCAGGGAGAGACCCAGTACTTC. Translation gives CASSFGFQGETQYF.

The V gene is TRBV19, the J gene TRBJ1-6, with 8 bases lining up with TRBD1. The length of the CDR3 is 14 residues. From germline, CDR1 is LNHDA and CDR2 SQIVND (reference sequence). V was pared by 6 bases and J by 10 bases, with 8 bases of the junction left unmatched. The CDR3 is CASSHRDRRSPLHF. The CDR3 DNA sequence: TGTGCCAGTAGCCACCGGGACAGGCGATCACCCCTCCACTTT.

The chain uses TRBV5-8 and TRBJ2-5; 11 bases map to TRBD1. This CDR3 has 15 amino acids. Germline values: CDR1 SGHTS, CDR2 YDEGEE. Unmatched junction bases numbered 13, after V lost 4 bases and J lost 11 bases. DNA for the CDR3: TGTGCCAGCAGCCTACGGACAGGGGGCCCCCCGACTCAGTACTTC. Protein product: CASSLRTGGPPTQYF.

The CDR3 DNA follows: TGTGCCAGCAGTTACTCCCGGGGACAGACTAACACTGAAGCTTTCTTT. This encodes CASSYSRGQTNTEAFF. This rearrangement joins TRBV6-2 or TRBV6-3 to TRBJ1-1; 7 bases match TRBD1. The CDR3 extends over 16 amino acids. The junction had 6 bases not matched to a gene; V was cut back by 0 bases and J by 2 bases. Germline V gives CDR1 MNHEY, CDR2 SVGEGT.

This rearrangement joins TRBV19 to TRBJ2-7, with TRBD2 identical over 7 bases. In germline, CDR1 is LNHDA, CDR2 SQIVND (reference sequence). V lost 0 bases, J lost 4 bases, and 0 bases stayed unmatched. The CDR3 runs 13 residues. This CDR3 is CASSIEGGYEQYF. CDR3 nucleotides: TGTGCCAGTAGTATAGAGGGGGGGTACGAGCAGTACTTC.

The V call is TRBV5-1, the J call TRBJ1-6; maybe TRBD1 (6 bases). The CDR3 extends over 16 amino acids. Per the germline V gene, CDR1 is SGHRS and CDR2 is YFSETQ. Trimming took 4 bases from V and 5 from J, leaving 16 bases between them. In DNA, the CDR3 is TGCGCCAGCAGCCTCCAGGCAGGGGAGAATAATTCACCCCTCCACTTT. Amino acid sequence: CASSLQAGENNSPLHF. Full variable domain (missing parts from reference TRBV5-1 and TRBJ1-6): KAGVTQTPRYLIKTRGQQVTLSCSPISGHRSVSWYQQTPGQGLQFLFEYFSETQRNKGNFPGRFSGRQFSNSRSEMNVSTLELGDSALYLCASSLQAGENNSPLHFGNGTRLTVT.

The rearrangement links TRBV7-2 to TRBJ2-5; no definite D call. CDR1 and CDR2 (germline): SGHTA, FQGNSA. Trimming took 7 bases from V and 0 from J, leaving 12 bases between them. This CDR3 is 14 amino acids long. CDR3 in DNA: TGTGCCAGCAAGAGGAAGGAGTACCAAGAGACCCAGTACTTC. This codes for CASKRKEYQETQYF.

The chain couples TRBV7-2 to TRBJ1-5; 11 bases align to TRBD1. The CDR3 is 19 residues long. Germline lookup yields CDR1 SGHTA and CDR2 FQGNSA. V shed 1 base, J shed 7 bases, and the junction held 15 bases outside the gene matches. The CDR3 is CASSLVSGQGAAYSQPQHF. The CDR3 coding sequence is TGTGCCAGCAGCTTAGTTAGCGGACAGGGGGCGGCCTATAGCCAGCCCCAGCATTTT.

V and J are TRBV5-1 and TRBJ2-7, with D maybe TRBD2 (5 bases). Germline-derived CDR1 and CDR2 are SGHRS and YFSETQ. The CDR3 runs to 16 residues. Trimming shortened V by 0 bases and J by 1 base, and 14 bases separated the two germline ends. The CDR3 spells CASSLEALSGSYEQYF. The CDR3 DNA sequence: TGCGCCAGCAGCTTGGAGGCATTGTCGGGGTCCTACGAGCAGTACTTC. Full variable domain (missing parts from reference TRBV5-1 and TRBJ2-7): KAGVTQTPRYLIKTRGQQVTLSCSPISGHRSVSWYQQTPGQGLQFLFEYFSETQRNKGNFPGRFSGRQFSNSRSEMNVSTLELGDSALYLCASSLEALSGSYEQYFGPGTRLTVT.

The chain carries TRBV5-6 and TRBJ2-4, with TRBD2 matching over 7 bases. The CDR3 spans 17 residues. Trimming cost V 2 bases and J 1 base; bases outside gene matches: 9. From germline, CDR1 is SGHDT and CDR2 YYEEEE. CDR3 sequence reads: CASSLFGSGAAKNIQYF. CDR3 nucleotide sequence: TGTGCCAGCAGCTTATTCGGAAGCGGGGCCGCCAAAAACATTCAGTACTTC. The full variable domain, in which reference TRBV5-6 and TRBJ2-4 provide the parts outside the CDR3, is DAGVTQSPTHLIKTRGQQVTLRCSPKSGHDTVSWYQQALGQGPQFIFQYYEEEERQRGNFPDRFSGHQFPNYSSELNVNALLLGDSALYLCASSLFGSGAAKNIQYFGAGTRLSVL.

The V and J genes are TRBV6-6 and TRBJ1-3; D may be TRBD1 (6 bases). The CDR3 loop spans 15 amino acids. CDR1 is MNHNY and CDR2 is SVGAGI in the germline V gene (reference sequence). Trimming took 7 bases from V and 0 from J, leaving 13 bases between them. For the CDR3, the DNA is TGTGCCAGCACTATGGACAGTAGCTCTGGAAACACCATATATTTT. Its translation: CASTMDSSSGNTIYF.

This chain joins TRBV18 and TRBJ2-7, with 10 bases aligning to TRBD1. The ends lost 4 bases at V and 6 bases at J; junction bases unmatched: 12. The CDR3 consists of 16 residues. Per the germline V gene, CDR1 is KGHSH and CDR2 is LQKENI. This chain's CDR3 is CASSRVGQGTSGEQYF. Here the CDR3 DNA reads TGTGCCAGCTCACGGGTGGGACAGGGGACTTCAGGCGAGCAGTACTTC.

V usage is TRBV19 and J usage is TRBJ1-2; 9 bases fit TRBD1. This CDR3 is built from 15 residues. Germline lookup yields CDR1 LNHDA and CDR2 SQIVND (reference sequence). Trimming cost V 3 bases and J 4 bases; bases outside gene matches: 6. The chain's CDR3 is CASSMGSGQGYGYTF. For the CDR3, the DNA is TGTGCCAGTAGTATGGGATCGGGACAGGGCTATGGCTACACCTTC.

The rearrangement joins TRBV5-1 to TRBJ2-1; 8 positions agree with TRBD1. This CDR3 is built from 15 residues. V lost 5 bases and J lost 3; bases outside the gene matches: 7. Germline V gene sequence: CDR1 SGHRS, CDR2 YFSETQ. CDR3 DNA sequence: TGCGCCAGCAGACTCGGACAGGGAGTCTACAATGAGCAGTTCTTC. It is translated as CASRLGQGVYNEQFF.

This clone was seen a handful of times. The CDR3 here is CASSPQAASGTYEQYF. The CDR3 coding sequence is TGTGCCAGCAGCCCGCAGGCCGCTAGCGGGACCTACGAGCAGTACTTC. This chain joins TRBV5-5 and TRBJ2-7; 9 bases line up with TRBD2. There are 16 residues in the CDR3. Germline assignment: CDR1 SGHKS and CDR2 YYEKEE (reference sequence). V trimming: 4 bases; J trimming: 2 bases; junction bases outside the gene matches: 10.

This clone was detected once. The rearrangement uses TRBV24-1 and TRBJ2-3, with D possibly TRBD1 on 6 matching bases. The V end was cut by 1 base, the J end by 2 bases, with 18 bases between. The germline gives CDR1 KGHDR, CDR2 SFDVKD. The CDR3 consists of 18 residues. In DNA form, the CDR3 reads TGTGCCACCAGTGATTTAAGAGGGGACACTACTAACACAGATACGCAGTATTTT. The encoded protein is CATSDLRGDTTNTDTQYF.

The chain joins TRBV4-1 to TRBJ2-3, with 8 bases fitting TRBD2. Germline V CDR1 and CDR2: MGHRA, YSYEKL. This CDR3 is 17 amino acids long. The ends lost 0 bases at V and 6 bases at J; junction bases unmatched: 11. As DNA, the CDR3 is TGCGCCAGCAGCCAAGATCGAGGGACGGGAGGGCCGGATACGCAGTATTTT. It codes for CASSQDRGTGGPDTQYF.

This clone was recorded only once. This sequence joins TRBV3-1 (or the pseudogene TRBV3-2) and TRBJ2-7, with 8 bases lining up with TRBD2. Germline V gives CDR1 LGHDT, CDR2 YNNKEL (reference sequence). CDR3 size: 14 residues. V lost 5 bases to trimming and J lost 4 bases; unmatched junction nucleotides: 7. The CDR3 region is CASSRGGGPYEQYF. The CDR3 DNA reads as TGTGCCAGCAGCAGGGGCGGGGGGCCATACGAGCAGTACTTC.

V usage is TRBV29-1 and J usage is TRBJ1-2; 7 nucleotides line up with TRBD1. The CDR3 sequence is 15 residues long. The V segment lost 8 bases and the J segment 0 bases; nucleotides outside the gene matches: 12. CDR1 and CDR2 (germline): SQVTM, ANQGSEA. The CDR3 loop is CSTRDSGPSNYGYTF. The DNA for the CDR3 is TGCAGCACCCGGGACAGCGGCCCATCTAACTATGGCTACACCTTC.

The V call is TRBV6-5, the J call TRBJ1-6, with D perhaps matching TRBD1 (5 bases). Per the germline V gene, CDR1 is MNHEY and CDR2 is SVGAGI. V was trimmed by 8 bases and J by 10 bases, leaving 18 bases between them. The CDR3 is made up of 14 amino acids. The CDR3, as DNA: TGTGCCAGCGGAACCGCAGGGTTTTTGTCACCCCTCCACTTT. It yields the protein CASGTAGFLSPLHF.

The chain uses TRBV9 and TRBJ2-6; D is perhaps TRBD2 (5 bases). The ends were cut back, 0 bases at V and 1 base at J, with 8 bases in the middle. Germline V lookup: CDR1 SGDLS, CDR2 YYNGEE. This CDR3 has 16 amino acids. The CDR3 sequence: CASSVAGSSGANVLTF. The CDR3 region has the DNA TGTGCCAGCAGCGTAGCTGGGAGTTCTGGGGCCAACGTCCTGACTTTC.